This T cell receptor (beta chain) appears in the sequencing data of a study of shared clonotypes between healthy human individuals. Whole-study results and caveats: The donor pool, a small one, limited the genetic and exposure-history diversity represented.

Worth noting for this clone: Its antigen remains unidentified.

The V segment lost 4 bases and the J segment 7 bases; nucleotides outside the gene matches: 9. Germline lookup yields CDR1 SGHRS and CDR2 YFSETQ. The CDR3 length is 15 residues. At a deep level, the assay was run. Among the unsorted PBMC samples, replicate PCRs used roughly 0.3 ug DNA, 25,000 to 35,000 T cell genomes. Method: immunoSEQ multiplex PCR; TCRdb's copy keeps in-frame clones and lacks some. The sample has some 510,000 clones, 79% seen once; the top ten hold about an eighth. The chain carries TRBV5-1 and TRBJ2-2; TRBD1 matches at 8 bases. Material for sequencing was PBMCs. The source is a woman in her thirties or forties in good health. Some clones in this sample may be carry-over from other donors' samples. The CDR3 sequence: CASSPKTGVGGELFF. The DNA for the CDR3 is TGCGCCAGCAGCCCTAAGACAGGGGTTGGCGGGGAGCTGTTTTTT.